This TCR beta chain was identified during a study of control samples from healthy donors and cancer patients. Some clones are missing from TCRdb's copy, which holds only in-frame ones; the method was immunoSEQ multiplex PCR. The data contain 30,000 to 40,000 clones, approximately 82% of them singletons. V lost 4 bases and J 5 bases, leaving 5 bases between the germline ends. Germline lookup yields CDR1 MNHNY and CDR2 SVGAGI (reference sequence). The length of the CDR3 is 11 residues. The sample comprised PBMCs. The rearrangement uses TRBV6-6 and TRBJ1-2, with no clear D. The sequence came from a woman aged 55-70 years with lung cancer. CDR3 amino acids: CASSSQYGYTF. The CDR3 DNA sequence: TGTGCCAGCAGTTCACAGTATGGCTACACCTTC.